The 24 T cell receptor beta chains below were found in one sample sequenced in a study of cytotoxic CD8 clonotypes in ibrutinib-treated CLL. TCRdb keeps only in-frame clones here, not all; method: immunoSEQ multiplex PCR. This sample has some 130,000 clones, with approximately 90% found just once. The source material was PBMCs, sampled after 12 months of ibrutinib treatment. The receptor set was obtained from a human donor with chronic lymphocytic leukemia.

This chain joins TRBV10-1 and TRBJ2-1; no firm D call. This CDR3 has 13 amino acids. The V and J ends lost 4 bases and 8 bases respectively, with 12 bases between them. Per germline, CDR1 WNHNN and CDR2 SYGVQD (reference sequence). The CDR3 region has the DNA TGCGCCAGCAGTGCTCGTCTAGTTCATGAGCAGTTCTTC. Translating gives CASSARLVHEQFF.

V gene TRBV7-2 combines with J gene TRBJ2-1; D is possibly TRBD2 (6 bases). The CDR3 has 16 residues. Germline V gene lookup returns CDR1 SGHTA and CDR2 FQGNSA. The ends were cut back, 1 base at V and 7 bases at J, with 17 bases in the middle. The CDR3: CASSLVAGRNANEQFF. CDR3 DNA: TGTGCCAGCAGCTTAGTTGCAGGGAGGAATGCAAATGAGCAGTTCTTC.

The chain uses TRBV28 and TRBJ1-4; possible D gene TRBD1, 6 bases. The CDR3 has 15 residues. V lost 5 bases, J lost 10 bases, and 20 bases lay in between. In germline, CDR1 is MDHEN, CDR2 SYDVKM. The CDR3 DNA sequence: TGTGCCAGCAGTGAATACAGGGAGGTAGGGGCAAAACTGTTTTTT. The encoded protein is CASSEYREVGAKLFF.

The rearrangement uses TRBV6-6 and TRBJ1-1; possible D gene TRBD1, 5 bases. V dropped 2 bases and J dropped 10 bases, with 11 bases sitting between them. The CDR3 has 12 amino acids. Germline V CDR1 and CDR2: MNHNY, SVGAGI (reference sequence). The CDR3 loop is CASSYEAGGAFF. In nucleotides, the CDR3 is TGTGCCAGCAGTTACGAAGCGGGGGGAGCTTTCTTT.

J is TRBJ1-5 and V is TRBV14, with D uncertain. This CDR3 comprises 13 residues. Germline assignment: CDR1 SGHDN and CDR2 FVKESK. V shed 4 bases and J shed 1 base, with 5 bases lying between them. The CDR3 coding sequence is TGTGCCAGCAGCCTGGACAGCAATCAGCCCCAGCATTTT. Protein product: CASSLDSNQPQHF.

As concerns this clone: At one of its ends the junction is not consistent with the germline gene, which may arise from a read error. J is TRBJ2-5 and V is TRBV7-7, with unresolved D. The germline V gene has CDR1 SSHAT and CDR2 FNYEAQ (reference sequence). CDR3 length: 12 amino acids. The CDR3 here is CASSPDRETQYF. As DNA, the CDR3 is TGTGCTAGCAGCCCCGACCGGGAGACCCAGTACTTC.

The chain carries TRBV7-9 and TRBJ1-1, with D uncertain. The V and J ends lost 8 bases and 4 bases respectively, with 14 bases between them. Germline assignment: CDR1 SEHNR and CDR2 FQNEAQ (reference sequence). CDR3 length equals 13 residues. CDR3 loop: CASRHNEGTEAFF. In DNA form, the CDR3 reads TGTGCCAGCCGCCATAATGAGGGCACTGAAGCTTTCTTT.

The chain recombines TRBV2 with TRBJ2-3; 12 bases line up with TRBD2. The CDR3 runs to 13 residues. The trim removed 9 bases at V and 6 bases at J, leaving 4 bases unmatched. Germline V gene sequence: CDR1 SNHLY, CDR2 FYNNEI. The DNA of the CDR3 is TGTGCCAGGAGACTAGCGGGAGTGGATACGCAGTATTTT. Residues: CARRLAGVDTQYF. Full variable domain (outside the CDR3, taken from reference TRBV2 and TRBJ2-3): EPEVTQTPSHQVTQMGQEVILRCVPISNHLYFYWYRQILGQKVEFLVSFYNNEISEKSEIFDDQFSVERPDGSNFTLKIRSTKLEDSAMYFCARRLAGVDTQYFGPGTRLTVL.

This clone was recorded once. CDR3 DNA sequence: TGTGCCAGCAACTCGGCCTACGAGCAGTACTTC. Translated, it gives CASNSAYEQYF. This rearrangement joins TRBV11-2 to TRBJ2-7; D remains unclear. The CDR3 runs 11 residues. Trimming pared 7 bases from V and 2 bases from J, leaving 6 bases between. Germline assignment: CDR1 SGHAT and CDR2 FQNNGV.

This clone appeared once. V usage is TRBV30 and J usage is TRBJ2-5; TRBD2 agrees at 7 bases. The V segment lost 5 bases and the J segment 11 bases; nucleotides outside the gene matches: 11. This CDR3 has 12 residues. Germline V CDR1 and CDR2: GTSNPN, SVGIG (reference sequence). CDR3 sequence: CAWRRTRLWQYF. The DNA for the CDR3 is TGTGCCTGGCGTAGGACTAGGCTGTGGCAGTACTTC.

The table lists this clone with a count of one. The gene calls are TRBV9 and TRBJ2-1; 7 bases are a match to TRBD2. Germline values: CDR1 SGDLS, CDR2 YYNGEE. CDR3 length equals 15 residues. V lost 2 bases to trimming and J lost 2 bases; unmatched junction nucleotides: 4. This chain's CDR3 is CASSVIAGAYNEQFF. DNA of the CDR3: TGTGCCAGCAGCGTTATAGCGGGTGCCTACAATGAGCAGTTCTTC.

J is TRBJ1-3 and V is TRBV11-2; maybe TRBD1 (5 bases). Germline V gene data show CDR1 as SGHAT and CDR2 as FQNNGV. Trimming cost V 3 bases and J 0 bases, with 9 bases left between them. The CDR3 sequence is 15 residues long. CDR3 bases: TGTGCCAGCAGCTTCGGGACCGGCTCTGGAAACACCATATATTTT. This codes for CASSFGTGSGNTIYF. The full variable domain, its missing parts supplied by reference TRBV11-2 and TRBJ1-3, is EAGVAQSPRYKIIEKRQSVAFWCNPISGHATLYWYQQILGQGPKLLIQFQNNGVVDDSQLPKDRFSAERLKGVDSTLKIQPAKLEDSAVYLCASSFGTGSGNTIYFGEGSWLTVV.

CDR3 region: CASSPGENTEAFF. For the CDR3, the DNA is TGCGCCAGCAGCCCGGGGGAGAACACTGAAGCTTTCTTT. V is TRBV5-1 and J is TRBJ1-1, with D possibly being TRBD1 (5 bases). Germline CDR1 is SGHRS and CDR2 is YFSETQ. The CDR3 sequence is 13 residues long. The germline V and J ends were trimmed by 4 bases and 1 base, with 8 bases remaining between them.

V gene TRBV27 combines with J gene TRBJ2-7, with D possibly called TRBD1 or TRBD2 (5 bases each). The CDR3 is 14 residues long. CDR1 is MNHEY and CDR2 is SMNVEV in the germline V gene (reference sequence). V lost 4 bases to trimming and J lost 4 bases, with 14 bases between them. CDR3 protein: CASSSLGTVYEQYF. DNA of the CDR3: TGTGCCAGCAGTTCCTTAGGGACCGTTTACGAGCAGTACTTC.

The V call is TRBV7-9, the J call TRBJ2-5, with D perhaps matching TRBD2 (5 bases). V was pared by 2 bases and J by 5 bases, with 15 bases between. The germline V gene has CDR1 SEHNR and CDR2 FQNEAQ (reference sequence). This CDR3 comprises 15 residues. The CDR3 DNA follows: TGTGCCAGCAGCTTACTCCGGGGAGTAGTGGAGACCCAGTACTTC. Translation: CASSLLRGVVETQYF.

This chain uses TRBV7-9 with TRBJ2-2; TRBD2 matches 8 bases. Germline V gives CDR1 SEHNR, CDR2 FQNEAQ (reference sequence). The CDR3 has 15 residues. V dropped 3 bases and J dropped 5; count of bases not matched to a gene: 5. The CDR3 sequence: CASSFSGGRTGELFF. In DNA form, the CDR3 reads TGTGCCAGCAGCTTTTCGGGCGGGAGGACCGGGGAGCTGTTTTTT.

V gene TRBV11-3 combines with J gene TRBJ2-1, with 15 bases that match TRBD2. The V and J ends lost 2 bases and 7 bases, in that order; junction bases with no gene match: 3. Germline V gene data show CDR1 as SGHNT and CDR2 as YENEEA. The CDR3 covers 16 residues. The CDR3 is CASSLIGLAGGNEQFF. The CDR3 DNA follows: TGTGCCAGCAGCTTAATAGGACTAGCGGGAGGGAATGAGCAGTTCTTC.

The CDR3 sequence is CASSPPARASGIGNEQFF. CDR3 bases: TGTGCCAGCTCACCACCCGCGAGGGCCAGCGGTATTGGGAATGAGCAGTTCTTC. The rearrangement joins TRBV18 to TRBJ2-1; perhaps TRBD2 as D (5 bases). From germline, CDR1 is KGHSH and CDR2 LQKENI. CDR3 length: 18 amino acids. The V end lost 0 bases, the J end lost 7 bases, and 22 bases lay between the germline ends.

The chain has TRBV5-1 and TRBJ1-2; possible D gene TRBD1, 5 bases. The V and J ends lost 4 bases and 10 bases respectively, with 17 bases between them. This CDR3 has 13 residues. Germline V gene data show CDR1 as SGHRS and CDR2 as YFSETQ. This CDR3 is CASSLTPGRDYTF. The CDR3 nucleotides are TGCGCCAGCAGCCTGACTCCAGGGCGGGACTACACCTTC.

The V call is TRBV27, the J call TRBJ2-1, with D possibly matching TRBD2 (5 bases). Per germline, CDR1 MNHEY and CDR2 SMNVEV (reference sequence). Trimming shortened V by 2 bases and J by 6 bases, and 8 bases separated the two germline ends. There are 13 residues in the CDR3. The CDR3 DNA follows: TGTGCCAGCAGTTTAGGGCTAGCCAATGAGCAGTTCTTC. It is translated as CASSLGLANEQFF.

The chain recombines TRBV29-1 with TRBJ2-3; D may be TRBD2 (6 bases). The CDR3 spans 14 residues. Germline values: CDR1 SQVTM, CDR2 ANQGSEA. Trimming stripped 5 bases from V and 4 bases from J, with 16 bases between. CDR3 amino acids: CSVTRGILADTQYF. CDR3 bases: TGCAGCGTTACTCGCGGGATCCTCGCAGATACGCAGTATTTT.

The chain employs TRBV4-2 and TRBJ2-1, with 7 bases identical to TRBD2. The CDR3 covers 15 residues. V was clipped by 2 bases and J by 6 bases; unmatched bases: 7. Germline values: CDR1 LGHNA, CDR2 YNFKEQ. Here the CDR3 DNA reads TGTGCCAGCAGCCAATTCTACGGCGGGAGCAATGAGCAGTTCTTC. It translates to CASSQFYGGSNEQFF.

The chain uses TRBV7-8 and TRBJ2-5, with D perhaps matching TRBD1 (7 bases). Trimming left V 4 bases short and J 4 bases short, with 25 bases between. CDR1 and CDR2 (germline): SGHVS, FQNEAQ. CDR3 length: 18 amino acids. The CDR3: CASSSRPPAGGSGETQYF. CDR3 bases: TGTGCCAGCAGCTCCCGGCCCCCGGCAGGGGGGAGCGGAGAGACCCAGTACTTC.

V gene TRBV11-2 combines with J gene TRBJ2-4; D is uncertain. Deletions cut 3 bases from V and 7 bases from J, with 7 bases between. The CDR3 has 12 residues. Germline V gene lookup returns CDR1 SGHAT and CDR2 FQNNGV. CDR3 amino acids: CASSLEYNIQYF. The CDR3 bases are TGTGCCAGCAGCTTGGAGTATAACATTCAGTACTTC.